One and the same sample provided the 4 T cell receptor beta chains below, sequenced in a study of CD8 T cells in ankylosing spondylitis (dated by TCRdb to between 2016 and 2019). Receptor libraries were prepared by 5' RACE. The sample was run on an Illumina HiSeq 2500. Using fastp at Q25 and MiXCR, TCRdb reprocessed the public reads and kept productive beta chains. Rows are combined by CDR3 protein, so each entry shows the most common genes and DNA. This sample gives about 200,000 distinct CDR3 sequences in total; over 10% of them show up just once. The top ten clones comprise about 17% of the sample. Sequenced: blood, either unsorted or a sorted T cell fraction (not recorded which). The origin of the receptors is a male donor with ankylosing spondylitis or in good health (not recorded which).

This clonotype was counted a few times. The CDR3 coding sequence is TGTGCCAGCAGCGTAGGTGGAGGGTCACCCCTCCACTTT. Protein: CASSVGGGSPLHF. The V and J genes are TRBV9 and TRBJ1-6; D unclear. Germline V gene lookup returns CDR1 SGDLS and CDR2 YYNGEE. Trimming cost V 0 bases and J 10 bases, with 8 bases left between them. The CDR3 spans 13 residues. The full variable domain, rest sourced from reference TRBV9 and TRBJ1-6, is DSGVTQTPKHLITATGQRVTLRCSPRSGDLSVYWYQQSLDQGLQFLIQYYNGEERAKGNILERFSAQQFPDLHSELNLSSLELGDSALYFCASSVGGGSPLHFGNGTRLTVT.

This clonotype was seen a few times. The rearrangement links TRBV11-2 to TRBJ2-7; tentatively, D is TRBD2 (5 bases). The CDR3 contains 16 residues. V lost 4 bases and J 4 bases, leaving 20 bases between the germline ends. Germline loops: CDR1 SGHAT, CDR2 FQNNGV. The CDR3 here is CASSYSTGSVDYEQYF. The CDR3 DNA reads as TGTGCCAGCAGCTACTCGACGGGGAGCGTTGATTACGAGCAGTACTTC.

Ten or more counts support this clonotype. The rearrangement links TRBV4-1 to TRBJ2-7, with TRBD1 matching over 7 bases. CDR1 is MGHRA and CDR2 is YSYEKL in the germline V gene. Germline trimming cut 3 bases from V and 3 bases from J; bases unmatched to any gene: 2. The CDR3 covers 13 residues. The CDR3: CASSHGTDYEQYF. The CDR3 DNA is TGCGCCAGCAGCCACGGGACAGACTACGAGCAGTACTTC.

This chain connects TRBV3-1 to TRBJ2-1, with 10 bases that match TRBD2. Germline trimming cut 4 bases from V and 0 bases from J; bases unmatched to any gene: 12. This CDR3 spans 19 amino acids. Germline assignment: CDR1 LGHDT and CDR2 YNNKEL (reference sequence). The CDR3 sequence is CASSPPLAGGYSSYNEQFF. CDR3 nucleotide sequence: TGTGCCAGCAGCCCCCCTTTAGCGGGGGGTTACAGCTCCTACAATGAGCAGTTCTTC.